This T cell receptor beta chain emerged from a study of shared clonotypes between healthy human individuals. Assay used: immunoSEQ multiplex PCR; TCRdb lists only in-frame clones, some missing. The table records a few million clones, 93% of them present only once. V was clipped by 2 bases and J by 2 bases, with 9 bases between them. The CDR3 runs 14 residues. The V gene's germline CDR1 is SEHNR and CDR2 FQNEAQ (reference sequence). The chain links TRBV7-9 to TRBJ1-1; D is uncertain. The specimen sequenced was naive CD4+ T cells from PBMCs. Subset denoted: CD45RA+ positively selected. The sequence came from a man between 18 and 35 years old in good health. Some clones in this sample may be carry-over from other donors' samples. The CDR3 loop is CASSLRVANTEAFF. Here the CDR3 DNA reads TGTGCCAGCAGCTTAAGGGTCGCAAACACTGAAGCTTTCTTT.